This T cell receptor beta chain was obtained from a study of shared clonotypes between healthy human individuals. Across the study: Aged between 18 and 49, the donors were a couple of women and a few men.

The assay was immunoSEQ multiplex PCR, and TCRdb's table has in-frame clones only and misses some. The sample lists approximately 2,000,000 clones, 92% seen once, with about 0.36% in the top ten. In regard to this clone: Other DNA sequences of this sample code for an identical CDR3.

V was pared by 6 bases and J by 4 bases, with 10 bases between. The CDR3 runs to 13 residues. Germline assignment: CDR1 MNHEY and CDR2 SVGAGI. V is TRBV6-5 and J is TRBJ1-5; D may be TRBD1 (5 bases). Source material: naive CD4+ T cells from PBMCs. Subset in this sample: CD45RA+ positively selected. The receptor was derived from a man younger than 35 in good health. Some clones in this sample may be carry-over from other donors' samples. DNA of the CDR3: TGTGCCAGCAGGGGGACCGGTAATCAGCCCCAGCATTTT. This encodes CASRGTGNQPQHF.